Following are 10 T cell receptor beta chains from one sample sequenced in a study of cytomegalovirus exposure and HLA in healthy donors. It was with 60 Vbeta and 13 Jbeta primers that the PCR ran. Libraries were prepared by immunoSEQ multiplex PCR; TCRdb keeps only in-frame clonotypes and omits some of them. Here the sample spans over 120,000 clones, 82% being singletons. Sequencing was done on a sample of PBMCs. These receptors all come from a man aged 25 to 40 in good health and CMV-seropositive.

This clone was seen a single time. The chain carries TRBV27 and TRBJ1-1; no firm D call. The CDR3 has 15 residues. Trimming cost V 4 bases and J 7 bases, with 19 bases left between them. Looked up from germline, CDR1 is MNHEY and CDR2 is SMNVEV (reference sequence). The chain's CDR3 is CASSSGGGGLSEAFF. CDR3 nucleotides: TGTGCCAGCAGTTCTGGTGGAGGAGGCTTGAGTGAAGCTTTCTTT.

This clone showed up just a few times. This chain connects TRBV6-1 to TRBJ1-3; 7 nucleotides align to TRBD1. The CDR3 has 15 residues. The germline CDR1 and CDR2 sequences are MNHNS and SASEGT. Trimming removed 8 bases from V and 4 bases from J; junction bases left unmatched: 11. The CDR3 loop is CASLLRRGLGNTIYF. The CDR3 DNA sequence: TGTGCCAGCCTACTTAGGAGGGGGCTAGGAAACACCATATATTTT.

CDR3 loop: CASRQTGGAYGYTF. The CDR3 DNA sequence: TGTGCCAGCAGGCAGACAGGGGGCGCGTATGGCTACACCTTC. The rearrangement links TRBV5-6 to TRBJ1-2, with 10 bases aligning to TRBD1. Per germline, CDR1 SGHDT and CDR2 YYEEEE. The CDR3 spans 14 residues. The V segment lost 5 bases and the J segment 5 bases; nucleotides outside the gene matches: 6.

The chain joins TRBV5-4 to TRBJ2-1; 9 nucleotides agree with TRBD1. The CDR3 consists of 15 residues. V lost 4 bases to trimming and J lost 6 bases; unmatched junction nucleotides: 8. Germline CDR1 SGHNT, CDR2 YYREEE (reference sequence). The chain's CDR3 is CASSGTGGTSNEQFF. Written as DNA, the CDR3 is TGTGCCAGCAGCGGTACAGGGGGCACGTCCAATGAGCAGTTCTTC.

The chain employs TRBV11-2 and TRBJ2-7, with 12 bases fitting TRBD1. With 6 bases clipped from V and 6 bases from J, the junction kept 3 bases outside the gene matches. Germline CDR1 and CDR2: SGHAT and FQNNGV. There are 13 residues in the CDR3. In DNA form, the CDR3 reads TGTGCCAGCAGAGGGACAGGGGGCTCCGAGCAGTACTTC. It yields the protein CASRGTGGSEQYF.

The genes are TRBV14 and TRBJ1-4; no firm D call. The V gene's germline CDR1 is SGHDN and CDR2 FVKESK. CDR3 length equals 14 residues. The V end was cut by 6 bases, the J end by 5 bases, with 13 bases between. CDR3 sequence reads: CASSHGRINEKLFF. CDR3 nucleotide sequence: TGTGCCAGCAGTCACGGTCGCATAAATGAAAAACTGTTTTTT.

V is TRBV7-3 and J is TRBJ2-7; TRBD2 agrees at 10 bases. CDR3 length: 15 amino acids. V shed 0 bases and J 5 bases; nucleotides not matched to a gene: 4. Germline CDR1 and CDR2: SGHTA and FQGTGA. The CDR3 reads CASSLTPSGSHEQYF. The CDR3 DNA follows: TGTGCCAGCAGCTTAACGCCTAGCGGGAGCCACGAGCAGTACTTC.

This chain links TRBV5-1 with TRBJ1-4; unclear D gene. With 0 bases removed from V and 5 bases from J, the gap between germline ends came to 11 bases. The CDR3 is made up of 15 amino acids. The germline CDR1 and CDR2 sequences are SGHRS and YFSETQ. In nucleotides, the CDR3 is TGCGCCAGCAGCTTGGCGAGGTACGGGAATGAAAAACTGTTTTTT. This translates into CASSLARYGNEKLFF.

The chain is built from TRBV19 and TRBJ1-3; no reliable D call. CDR1 is LNHDA, CDR2 SQIVND, per germline (reference sequence). V was cut by 6 bases and J by 0 bases, with 12 bases left in between. This CDR3 is built from 15 residues. The CDR3 protein is CASRSERNSGNTIYF. CDR3 bases: TGTGCCAGTAGGAGCGAACGGAACTCTGGAAACACCATATATTTT.

This clone was observed a single time. Written as DNA, the CDR3 is TGTGCCAGCAGCTTATACAGAACAGATACGCAGTATTTT. Encoded protein: CASSLYRTDTQYF. J is TRBJ2-3 and V is TRBV11-1; D is unresolved. V dropped 2 bases and J dropped 3 bases, with 6 bases sitting between them. Germline assignment: CDR1 SGHAT and CDR2 FQDESV (reference sequence). The CDR3 runs to 13 residues.